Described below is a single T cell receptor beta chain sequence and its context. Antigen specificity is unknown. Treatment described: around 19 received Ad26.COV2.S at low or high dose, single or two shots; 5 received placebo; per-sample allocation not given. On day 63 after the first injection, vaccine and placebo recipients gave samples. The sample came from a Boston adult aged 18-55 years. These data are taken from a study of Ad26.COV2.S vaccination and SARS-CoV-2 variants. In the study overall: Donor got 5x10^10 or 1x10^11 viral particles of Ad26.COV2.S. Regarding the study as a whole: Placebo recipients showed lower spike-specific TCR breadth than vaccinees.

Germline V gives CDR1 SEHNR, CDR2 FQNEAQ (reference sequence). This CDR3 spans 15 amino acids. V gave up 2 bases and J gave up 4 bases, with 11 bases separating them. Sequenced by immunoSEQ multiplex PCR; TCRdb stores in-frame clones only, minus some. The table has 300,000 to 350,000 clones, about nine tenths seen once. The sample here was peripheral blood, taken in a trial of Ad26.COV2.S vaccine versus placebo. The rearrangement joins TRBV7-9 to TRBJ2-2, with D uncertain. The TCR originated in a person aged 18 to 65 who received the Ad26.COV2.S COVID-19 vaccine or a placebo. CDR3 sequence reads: CASSLRVYGTGELFF. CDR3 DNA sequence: TGTGCCAGCAGCTTACGGGTTTACGGCACCGGGGAGCTGTTTTTT.